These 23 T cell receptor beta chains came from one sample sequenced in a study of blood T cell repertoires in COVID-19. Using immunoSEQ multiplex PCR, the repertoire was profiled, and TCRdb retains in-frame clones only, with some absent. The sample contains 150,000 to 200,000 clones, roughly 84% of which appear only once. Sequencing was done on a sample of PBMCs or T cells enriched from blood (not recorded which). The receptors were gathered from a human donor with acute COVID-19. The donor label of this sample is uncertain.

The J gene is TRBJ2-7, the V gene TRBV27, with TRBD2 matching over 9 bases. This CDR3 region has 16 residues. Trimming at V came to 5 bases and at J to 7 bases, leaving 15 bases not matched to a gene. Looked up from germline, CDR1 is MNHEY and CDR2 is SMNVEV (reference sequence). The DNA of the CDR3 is TGTGCCAGCAGTCCCCTGGGAGCGGGGGGCTGGGAGGAGCAGTACTTC. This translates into CASSPLGAGGWEEQYF.

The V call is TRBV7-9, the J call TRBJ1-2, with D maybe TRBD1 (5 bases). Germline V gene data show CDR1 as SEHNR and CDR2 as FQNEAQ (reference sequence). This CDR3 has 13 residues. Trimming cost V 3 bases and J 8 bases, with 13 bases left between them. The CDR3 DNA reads TGTGCCAGCAGCTTGTCGGGGGAGGGCGGCTACACCTTC. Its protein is CASSLSGEGGYTF.

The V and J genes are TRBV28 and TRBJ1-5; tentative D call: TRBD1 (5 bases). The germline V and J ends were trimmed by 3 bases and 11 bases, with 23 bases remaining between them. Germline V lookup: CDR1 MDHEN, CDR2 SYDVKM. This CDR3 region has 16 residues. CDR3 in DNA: TGTGCCAGCAGTTTGTCCTCCCAGACATGGGGGGGAGCCCAGCATTTT. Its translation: CASSLSSQTWGGAQHF.

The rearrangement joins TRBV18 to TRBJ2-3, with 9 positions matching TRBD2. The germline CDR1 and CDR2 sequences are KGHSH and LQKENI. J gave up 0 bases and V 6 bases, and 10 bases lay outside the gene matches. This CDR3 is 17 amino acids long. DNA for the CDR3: TGTGCCAGCTCCCCCCAGATGAGCGGGGGGAGCACAGATACGCAGTATTTT. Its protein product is CASSPQMSGGSTDTQYF. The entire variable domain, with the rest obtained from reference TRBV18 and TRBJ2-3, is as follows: NAGVMQNPRHLVRRRGQEARLRCSPMKGHSHVYWYRQLPEEGLKFMVYLQKENIIDESGMPKERFSAEFPKEGPSILRIQQVVRGDSAAYFCASSPQMSGGSTDTQYFGPGTRLTVL.

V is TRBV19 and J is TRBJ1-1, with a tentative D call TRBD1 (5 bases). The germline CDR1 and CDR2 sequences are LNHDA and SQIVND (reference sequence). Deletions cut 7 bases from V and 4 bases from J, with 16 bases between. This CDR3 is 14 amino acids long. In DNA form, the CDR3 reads TGTGCCAGTATCTCAACGGGGGGTGCCACTGAAGCTTTCTTT. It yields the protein CASISTGGATEAFF.

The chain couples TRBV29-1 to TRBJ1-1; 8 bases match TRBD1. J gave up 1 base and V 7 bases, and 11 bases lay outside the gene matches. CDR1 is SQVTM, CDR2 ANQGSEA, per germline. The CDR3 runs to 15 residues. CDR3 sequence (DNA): TGCAGCGCCAATCCGGGACAGGCGACGAACACTGAAGCTTTCTTT. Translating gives CSANPGQATNTEAFF.

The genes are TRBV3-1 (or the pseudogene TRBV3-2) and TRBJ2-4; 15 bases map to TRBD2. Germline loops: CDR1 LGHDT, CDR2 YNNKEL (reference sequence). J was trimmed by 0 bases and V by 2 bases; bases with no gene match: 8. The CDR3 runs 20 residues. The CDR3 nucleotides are TGTGCCAGCAGCCAACTCTATGGACTAGCGGGGGGGTTAGCCAAAAACATTCAGTACTTC. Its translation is CASSQLYGLAGGLAKNIQYF.

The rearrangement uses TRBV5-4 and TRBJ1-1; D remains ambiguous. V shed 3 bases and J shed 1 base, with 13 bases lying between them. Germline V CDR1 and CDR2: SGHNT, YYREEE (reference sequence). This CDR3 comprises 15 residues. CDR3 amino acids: CASSSPPGGNTEAFF. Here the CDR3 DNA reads TGTGCCAGCAGCTCCCCTCCCGGAGGGAACACTGAAGCTTTCTTT.

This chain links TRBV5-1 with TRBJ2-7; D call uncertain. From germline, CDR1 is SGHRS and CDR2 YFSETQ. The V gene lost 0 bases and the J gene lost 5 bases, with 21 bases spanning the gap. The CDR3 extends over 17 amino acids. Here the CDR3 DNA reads TGCGCCAGCAGCTTGGGGATTCTAGGAGATCCCCCTAACGAGCAGTACTTC. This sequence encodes CASSLGILGDPPNEQYF.

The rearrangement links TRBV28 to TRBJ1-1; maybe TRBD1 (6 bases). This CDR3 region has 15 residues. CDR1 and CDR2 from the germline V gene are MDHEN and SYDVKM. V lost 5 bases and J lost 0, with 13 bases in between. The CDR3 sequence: CASSTPDRLNTEAFF. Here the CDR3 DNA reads TGTGCCAGCAGTACCCCCGACAGGTTGAACACTGAAGCTTTCTTT.

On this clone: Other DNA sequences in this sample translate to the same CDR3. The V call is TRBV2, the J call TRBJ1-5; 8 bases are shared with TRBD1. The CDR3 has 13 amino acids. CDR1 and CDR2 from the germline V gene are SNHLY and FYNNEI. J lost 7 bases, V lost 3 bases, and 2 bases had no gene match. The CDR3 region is CASSEDRVQPQHF. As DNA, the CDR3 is TGTGCCAGCAGTGAGGACAGGGTACAGCCCCAGCATTTT.

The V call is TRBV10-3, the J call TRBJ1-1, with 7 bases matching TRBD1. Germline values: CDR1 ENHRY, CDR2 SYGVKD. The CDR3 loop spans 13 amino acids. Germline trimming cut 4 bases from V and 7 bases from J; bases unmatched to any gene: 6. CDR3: CAISGRGPDEAFF. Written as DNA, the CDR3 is TGTGCCATCAGTGGAAGGGGGCCCGATGAAGCTTTCTTT.

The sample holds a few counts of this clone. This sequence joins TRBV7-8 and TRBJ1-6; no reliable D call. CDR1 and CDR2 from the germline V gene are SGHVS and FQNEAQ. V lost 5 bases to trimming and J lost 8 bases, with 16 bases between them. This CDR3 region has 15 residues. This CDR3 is CASSPGRLGDSPLHF. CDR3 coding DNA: TGTGCCAGCAGCCCTGGCCGCCTGGGCGATTCACCCCTCCACTTT.

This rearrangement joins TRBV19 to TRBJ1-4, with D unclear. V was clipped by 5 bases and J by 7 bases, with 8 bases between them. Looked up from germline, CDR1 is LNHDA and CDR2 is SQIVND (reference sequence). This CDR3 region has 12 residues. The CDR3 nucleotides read TGTGCCAGTAGTCCCCCACTTGAAAAACTGTTTTTT. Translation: CASSPPLEKLFF.

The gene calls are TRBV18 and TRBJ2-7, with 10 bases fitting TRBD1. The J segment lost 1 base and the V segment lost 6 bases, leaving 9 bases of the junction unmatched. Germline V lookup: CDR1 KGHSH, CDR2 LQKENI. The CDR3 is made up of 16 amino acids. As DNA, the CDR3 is TGTGCCAGCTCCTTCTCTCCGGGACAGGGGTCCTACGAGCAGTACTTC. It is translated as CASSFSPGQGSYEQYF.

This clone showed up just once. CDR3 amino acids: CAWSTGTGDPSQETQYF. DNA of the CDR3: TGTGCCTGGAGTACCGGGACAGGGGACCCGTCCCAAGAGACCCAGTACTTC. The genes are TRBV30 and TRBJ2-5; 10 bases are shared with TRBD1. CDR1 is GTSNPN and CDR2 is SVGIG in the germline V gene (reference sequence). The CDR3 is 17 amino acids. Trimming cost V 2 bases and J 1 base; bases outside gene matches: 10.

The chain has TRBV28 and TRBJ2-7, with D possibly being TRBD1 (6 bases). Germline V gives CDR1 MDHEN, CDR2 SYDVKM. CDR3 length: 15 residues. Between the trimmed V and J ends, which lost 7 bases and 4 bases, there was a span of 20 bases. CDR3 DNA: TGTGCCAGCAACCTTAGCAGGGGAAGAAGTTACGAGCAGTACTTC. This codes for CASNLSRGRSYEQYF.

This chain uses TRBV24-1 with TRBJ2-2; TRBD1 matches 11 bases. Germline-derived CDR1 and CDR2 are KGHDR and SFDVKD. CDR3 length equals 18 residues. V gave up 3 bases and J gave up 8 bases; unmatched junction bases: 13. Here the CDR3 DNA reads TGTGCCACCAGTGATCCACGGGACAGGGGGAGGTCAGGAGGGGAGCTGTTTTTT. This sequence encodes CATSDPRDRGRSGGELFF.

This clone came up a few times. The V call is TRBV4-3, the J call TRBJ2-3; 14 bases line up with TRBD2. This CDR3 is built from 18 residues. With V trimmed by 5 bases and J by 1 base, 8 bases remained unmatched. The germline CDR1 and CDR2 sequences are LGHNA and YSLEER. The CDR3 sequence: CASSLGLAGATRTDTQYF. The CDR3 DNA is TGCGCCAGCAGCTTGGGACTAGCGGGGGCGACCCGCACAGATACGCAGTATTTT.

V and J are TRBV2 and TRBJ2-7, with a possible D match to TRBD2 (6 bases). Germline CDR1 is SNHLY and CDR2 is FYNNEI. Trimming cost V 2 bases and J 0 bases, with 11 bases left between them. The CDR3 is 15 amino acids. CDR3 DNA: TGTGCCAGCAGTGAAAGGACTACGAACTCCTACGAGCAGTACTTC. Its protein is CASSERTTNSYEQYF.

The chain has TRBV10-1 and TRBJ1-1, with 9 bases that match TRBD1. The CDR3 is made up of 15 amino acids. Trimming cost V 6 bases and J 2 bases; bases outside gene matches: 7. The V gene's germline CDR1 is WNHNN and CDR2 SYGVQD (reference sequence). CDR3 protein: CASRDRGKGNTEAFF. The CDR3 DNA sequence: TGCGCCAGCAGGGACAGGGGAAAGGGAAACACTGAAGCTTTCTTT.

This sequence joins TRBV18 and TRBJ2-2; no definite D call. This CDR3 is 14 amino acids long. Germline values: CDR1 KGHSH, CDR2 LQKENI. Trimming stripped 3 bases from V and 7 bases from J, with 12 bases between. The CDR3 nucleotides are TGTGCCAGCTCACCTCCTGTATCGAGCGGGGAGCTGTTTTTT. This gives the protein CASSPPVSSGELFF.

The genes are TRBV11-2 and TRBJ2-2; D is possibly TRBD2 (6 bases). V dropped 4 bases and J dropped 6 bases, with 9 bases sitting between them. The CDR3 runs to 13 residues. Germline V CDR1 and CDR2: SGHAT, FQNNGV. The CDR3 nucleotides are TGTGCCAGCAGCTCGCGGGGAGCCGGGGAGCTGTTTTTT. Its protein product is CASSSRGAGELFF.